The 19 T cell receptor beta chains given below trace back to one sample, sequenced in a study of CD8 T cells in Susac syndrome. Random-hexamer reverse transcription was applied to about 0.45 to 1 ug RNA. MiXCR, run by TCRdb on the immunoSEQ multiplex PCR reads, gives a single entry per CDR3 protein. The sample has around 170,000 distinct CDR3 sequences, around 95% seen once; the top ten hold around 0.092%. The material sequenced was CD4+ T cells from PBMCs. These TCRs come from a human donor with Susac syndrome.

V and J are TRBV4-2 and TRBJ2-5; no reliable D call. V lost 1 base to trimming and J lost 7 bases, with 13 bases between them. Germline CDR1 is LGHNA and CDR2 is YNFKEQ. The CDR3 has 14 residues. This CDR3 is CASSQVDPRGTQYF. In DNA, the CDR3 is TGTGCCAGCAGCCAAGTTGACCCGCGTGGGACCCAGTACTTC.

This chain connects TRBV6-2 or TRBV6-3 to TRBJ1-1; no clear D gene. The CDR3 has 12 residues. From germline, CDR1 is MNHEY and CDR2 SVGEGT. V gave up 5 bases and J gave up 10 bases, with 14 bases separating them. The CDR3 bases are TGTGCCAGCAGTGAGCTTCGGTTCGGAGCTTTCTTT. Translated, it gives CASSELRFGAFF.

The rearrangement joins TRBV29-1 to TRBJ1-1, with 10 nucleotides matching TRBD1. This CDR3 region has 13 residues. The J segment lost 5 bases and the V segment lost 7 bases, leaving 7 bases of the junction unmatched. The germline V gene encodes CDR1 SQVTM and CDR2 ANQGSEA. CDR3 sequence (DNA): TGCAGCGCTCGGACAGGGGGAGGTACTGAAGCTTTCTTT. As protein: CSARTGGGTEAFF.

The V and J genes are TRBV7-6 and TRBJ2-7, with D unclear. In germline, CDR1 is SGHVS, CDR2 FNYEAQ. The CDR3 has 15 residues. The V end lost 4 bases, the J end lost 2 bases, and 15 bases lay between the germline ends. Here the CDR3 reads CASSSNPGPAYEQYF. Here the CDR3 DNA reads TGTGCCAGCAGCTCGAACCCAGGACCGGCCTACGAGCAGTACTTC.

This sequence joins TRBV14 and TRBJ2-5; D not certain. V was clipped by 4 bases and J by 0 bases, with 15 bases between them. Germline V gives CDR1 SGHDN, CDR2 FVKESK. This CDR3 has 16 residues. CDR3 nucleotides: TGTGCCAGCAGCCTTCCTTTGCCACCGTACCAAGAGACCCAGTACTTC. This gives the protein CASSLPLPPYQETQYF.

This clonotype was detected a few times. The chain is built from TRBV18 and TRBJ2-3, with unresolved D. V was shortened by 3 bases and J by 2 bases, with 3 bases between the two germline ends. The germline CDR1 and CDR2 sequences are KGHSH and LQKENI. This CDR3 region has 12 residues. The CDR3: CASSPYTDTQYF. The CDR3 DNA reads TGTGCCAGCTCACCTTACACAGATACGCAGTATTTT.

This sequence joins TRBV4-1 and TRBJ1-1; 10 bases are shared with TRBD1. Germline CDR1 MGHRA, CDR2 YSYEKL. The CDR3 covers 16 residues. V trimming: 5 bases; J trimming: 4 bases; junction bases outside the gene matches: 10. CDR3 protein: CASSSRQGASGTEAFF. For the CDR3, the DNA is TGCGCCAGCAGCTCCAGACAGGGGGCATCGGGCACTGAAGCTTTCTTT.

The V and J genes are TRBV30 and TRBJ2-5; the D gene is possibly TRBD2 (6 bases). The CDR3 has 15 residues. Germline V lookup: CDR1 GTSNPN, CDR2 SVGIG (reference sequence). Trimming removed 1 base at V and 2 bases at J, with 14 bases between. CDR3: CAWSAGSGFQETQYF. CDR3 sequence (DNA): TGTGCCTGGAGTGCGGGTAGCGGATTTCAAGAGACCCAGTACTTC.

The chain has TRBV3-1 and TRBJ2-7, with no clear D. CDR3 length: 15 amino acids. Looked up from germline, CDR1 is LGHDT and CDR2 is YNNKEL (reference sequence). Trimming cost V 0 bases and J 0 bases, with 9 bases left between them. The CDR3 loop is CASSQDSASSYEQYF. The CDR3 nucleotides are TGTGCCAGCAGCCAAGACTCGGCTTCCTCCTACGAGCAGTACTTC.

CDR3 bases: TGTGCCAGCTCACCGAACCCCGGGGTTAACACCGGGGAGCTGTTTTTT. This encodes CASSPNPGVNTGELFF. The chain carries TRBV18 and TRBJ2-2; TRBD2 might be the D (5 bases). The CDR3 has 16 residues. CDR1 is KGHSH, CDR2 LQKENI, per germline. V was trimmed by 3 bases and J by 2 bases, leaving 13 bases between them.

The chain carries TRBV12-3 or TRBV12-4 and TRBJ1-5, with a weak D call TRBD1 (6 bases). Trimming removed 6 bases from V and 2 bases from J, with 23 bases in between. The CDR3 runs 18 residues. In DNA, the CDR3 is TGTGCCAGCAGCCGGGGTGCGCGGGGGCGCAACCGCAATCAGCCCCAGCATTTT. Its protein is CASSRGARGRNRNQPQHF.

The gene calls are TRBV12-3 or TRBV12-4 and TRBJ2-3; TRBD1 matches 9 bases. The V gene end was trimmed by 4 bases and the J gene end by 5 bases; junction bases not matched to a gene: 7. This CDR3 has 15 residues. The CDR3: CASSSGTGNIDTQYF. The DNA of the CDR3 is TGTGCCAGCAGTTCCGGGACAGGGAATATAGATACGCAGTATTTT.

This chain uses TRBV7-9 with TRBJ1-1, with TRBD1 identical over 7 bases. The CDR3 contains 14 residues. Germline lookup yields CDR1 SEHNR and CDR2 FQNEAQ (reference sequence). Trimming took 6 bases from V and 6 from J; bases not matched to a gene: 10. The CDR3, as DNA: TGTGCCAGCAGGCCAGGGGGAGCTGTGGCTGAAGCTTTCTTT. Translating gives CASRPGGAVAEAFF.

J is TRBJ1-5 and V is TRBV19, with 8 bases fitting TRBD1. Germline assignment: CDR1 LNHDA and CDR2 SQIVND (reference sequence). The CDR3 consists of 15 residues. With 6 bases clipped from V and 7 bases from J, the junction kept 11 bases outside the gene matches. CDR3 nucleotides: TGTGCCAGTAGCACGGGACAGGTTTTGAGGCAGCCCCAGCATTTT. Translating gives CASSTGQVLRQPQHF.

This rearrangement joins TRBV4-3 to TRBJ2-5; 12 bases line up with TRBD2. Germline values: CDR1 LGHNA, CDR2 YSLEER. The CDR3 is made up of 19 amino acids. J was trimmed by 1 base and V by 0 bases; bases with no gene match: 9. CDR3 region: CASSQDRGTSGGIQETQYF. CDR3 bases: TGCGCCAGCAGCCAAGATAGGGGCACTAGCGGGGGGATCCAAGAGACCCAGTACTTC.

The chain links TRBV7-9 to TRBJ2-1; 11 positions match TRBD2. The germline gives CDR1 SEHNR, CDR2 FQNEAQ (reference sequence). The CDR3 spans 19 residues. J gave up 6 bases and V 0 bases, and 13 bases lay outside the gene matches. The CDR3 protein is CASSLAGLADYALRNEQFF. The CDR3 coding sequence is TGTGCCAGCAGCTTAGCGGGACTAGCGGATTATGCCCTGCGCAATGAGCAGTTCTTC.

V gene TRBV27 combines with J gene TRBJ1-5, with D perhaps matching TRBD1 (6 bases). Trimming shortened V by 6 bases and J by 0 bases, and 18 bases separated the two germline ends. Germline V gene sequence: CDR1 MNHEY, CDR2 SMNVEV (reference sequence). CDR3 size: 17 residues. The DNA for the CDR3 is TGTGCCAGCAGAACAGGGAGGAAGGGGTTTAGCAATCAGCCCCAGCATTTT. Residues: CASRTGRKGFSNQPQHF.

The rearrangement uses TRBV5-8 and TRBJ1-4, with D uncertain. The CDR3 runs to 15 residues. The V gene lost 0 bases and the J gene lost 4 bases, with 10 bases spanning the gap. The germline V gene has CDR1 SGHTS and CDR2 YDEGEE. The CDR3, as DNA: TGTGCCAGCAGCTTGGGGGAGACGGGTAATGAAAAACTGTTTTTT. Encoded protein: CASSLGETGNEKLFF. The whole variable domain, remainder taken from reference TRBV5-8 and TRBJ1-4, is EAGVTQSPTHLIKTRGQQATLRCSPISGHTSVYWYQQALGLGLQFLLWYDEGEERNRGNFPPRFSGRQFPNYSSELNVNALELEDSALYLCASSLGETGNEKLFFGSGTQLSVL.

This CDR3 is CSARDLKTGEKLFF. The CDR3 DNA follows: TGCAGTGCTAGAGATCTCAAGACAGGTGAAAAACTGTTTTTT. The V and J genes are TRBV20-1 and TRBJ1-4; D may be TRBD1 (6 bases). The CDR3 is 14 residues long. The V and J ends lost 0 bases and 7 bases respectively, with 12 bases between them. Looked up from germline, CDR1 is DFQATT and CDR2 is SNEGSKA (reference sequence).